Following are 17 T cell receptor beta chains from one sample sequenced in a study of cytomegalovirus exposure and HLA in healthy donors. Primers for the PCR totalled 60 Vbeta and 13 Jbeta. The repertoire was sequenced with immunoSEQ multiplex PCR; TCRdb's copy has only in-frame clones and lacks some. There are around 130,000 clones in the sample; 70% to 85% occur only once, and roughly 1.2% lies in the top ten. The sequenced sample consisted of PBMCs. The receptor source for this set is a boy aged 10-17 years in good health and CMV-seronegative.

The chain links TRBV5-8 to TRBJ2-1; tentative D call: TRBD2 (6 bases). CDR3 length equals 14 residues. Trimming took 4 bases from V and 7 from J, leaving 15 bases between them. Germline CDR1 and CDR2: SGHTS and YDEGEE. The CDR3 here is CASSVSVAGNEQFF. The CDR3 coding sequence is TGTGCCAGCAGCGTTAGCGTTGCGGGGAATGAGCAGTTCTTC.

The V call is TRBV4-3, the J call TRBJ1-1, with TRBD1 matching 11 bases. Germline trimming cut 0 bases from V and 5 bases from J; bases unmatched to any gene: 11. The CDR3 spans 18 residues. Per germline, CDR1 LGHNA and CDR2 YSLEER. The CDR3 DNA is TGCGCCAGCAGCCAAGAAAGTATAATCGGGACAGGGGGAACTGAAGCTTTCTTT. Protein sequence: CASSQESIIGTGGTEAFF.

The chain couples TRBV20-1 to TRBJ2-5; D is unclear. V was trimmed by 5 bases and J by 4 bases, leaving 8 bases between them. Germline V gene lookup returns CDR1 DFQATT and CDR2 SNEGSKA (reference sequence). The CDR3 loop spans 11 amino acids. CDR3 in amino acids: CSAPLGETQYF. CDR3 sequence (DNA): TGCAGTGCTCCCCTAGGAGAGACCCAGTACTTC.

The V gene is TRBV5-4, the J gene TRBJ2-5, with 9 bases identical to TRBD2. Looked up from germline, CDR1 is SGHNT and CDR2 is YYREEE (reference sequence). The CDR3 sequence is 17 residues long. Trimming removed 0 bases from V and 3 bases from J; junction bases left unmatched: 9. The CDR3 nucleotides read TGTGCCAGCAGCTTGGTCCGGACTAGCGATAGAGAAGAGACCCAGTACTTC. Amino acid sequence: CASSLVRTSDREETQYF.

The CDR3 loop reads CSVLWTGTYEQYF. For the CDR3, the DNA is TGCAGCGTCCTTTGGACAGGGACCTACGAGCAGTACTTC. V and J are TRBV29-1 and TRBJ2-7; 8 bases match TRBD1. Germline CDR1 reads SQVTM; CDR2 reads ANQGSEA. This CDR3 is 13 amino acids long. Losses at the gene ends were 6 bases for V and 2 bases for J; bases not matched to a gene: 6.

The gene calls are TRBV2 and TRBJ2-3; the match to TRBD2 covers 7 bases. The germline V gene has CDR1 SNHLY and CDR2 FYNNEI. Trimming took 7 bases from V and 2 from J; bases not matched to a gene: 6. This CDR3 contains 14 residues. CDR3 DNA: TGTGCCAGCACCCAAGCGGGGTACACAGATACGCAGTATTTT. It translates to CASTQAGYTDTQYF.

The rearrangement joins TRBV5-1 to TRBJ2-1; 7 bases agree with TRBD2. This CDR3 contains 14 residues. Germline loops: CDR1 SGHRS, CDR2 YFSETQ. The V segment lost 6 bases and the J segment 8 bases; nucleotides outside the gene matches: 11. The CDR3: CASTRWEGVYEQFF. CDR3 nucleotide sequence: TGCGCCAGCACCAGGTGGGAGGGAGTTTATGAGCAGTTCTTC.

This chain joins TRBV2 and TRBJ1-3; D unresolved. Trimming removed 2 bases from V and 3 bases from J, with 17 bases in between. The CDR3 is 17 residues long. The germline V gene has CDR1 SNHLY and CDR2 FYNNEI. CDR3 bases: TGTGCCAGCAGTGAATGGGGAGTTAGGCCGAATGGAAACACCATATATTTT. This translates into CASSEWGVRPNGNTIYF.

The rearrangement uses TRBV5-1 and TRBJ2-5, with D unresolved. The V end was cut by 0 bases, the J end by 1 base, with 7 bases between. The CDR3 has 14 amino acids. The germline CDR1 and CDR2 sequences are SGHRS and YFSETQ. CDR3 sequence: CASSLAESQETQYF. The CDR3 DNA sequence: TGCGCCAGCAGCTTGGCGGAGTCCCAAGAGACCCAGTACTTC. The entire variable domain, with the rest obtained from reference TRBV5-1 and TRBJ2-5, is as follows: KAGVTQTPRYLIKTRGQQVTLSCSPISGHRSVSWYQQTPGQGLQFLFEYFSETQRNKGNFPGRFSGRQFSNSRSEMNVSTLELGDSALYLCASSLAESQETQYFGPGTRLLVL.

J is TRBJ2-1 and V is TRBV12-5; TRBD1 is a possible D gene (6 bases). V was shortened by 6 bases and J by 3 bases, with 15 bases between the two germline ends. The germline V gene has CDR1 LGHNT and CDR2 FRNRAP. The CDR3 totals 15 residues. The CDR3 nucleotides are TGTGCTAGTGGCCAGACAGGAGACTTCTACAATGAGCAGTTCTTC. It specifies CASGQTGDFYNEQFF.

The genes are TRBV30 and TRBJ2-5; 7 bases fit TRBD2. With 3 bases clipped from V and 3 bases from J, the junction kept 7 bases outside the gene matches. The CDR3 has 14 amino acids. Germline CDR1 reads GTSNPN; CDR2 reads SVGIG (reference sequence). CDR3 loop: CAWRPRGEKETQYF. Written as DNA, the CDR3 is TGTGCCTGGAGGCCCCGGGGGGAAAAAGAGACCCAGTACTTC.

This sequence joins TRBV7-8 and TRBJ2-1; D may be TRBD2 (6 bases). Deletions cut 5 bases from V and 4 bases from J, with 21 bases between. Germline loops: CDR1 SGHVS, CDR2 FQNEAQ. The CDR3 sequence is 17 residues long. CDR3 loop: CASSPTALAGTYNEQFF. In nucleotides, the CDR3 is TGTGCCAGCAGCCCAACTGCACTGGCGGGGACGTACAATGAGCAGTTCTTC.

The chain employs TRBV6-5 and TRBJ2-1; possible D gene TRBD2, 6 bases. With 2 bases removed from V and 2 bases from J, the gap between germline ends came to 13 bases. The germline CDR1 and CDR2 sequences are MNHEY and SVGAGI. The CDR3 has 16 amino acids. CDR3 in DNA: TGTGCCAGCAGTTACGGGATAGCGGAGACCTACAATGAGCAGTTCTTC. It translates to CASSYGIAETYNEQFF.

This sequence joins TRBV9 and TRBJ2-6; no clear D gene. The ends were cut back, 3 bases at V and 0 bases at J, with 13 bases in the middle. Looked up from germline, CDR1 is SGDLS and CDR2 is YYNGEE. CDR3 length: 17 residues. The CDR3 sequence: CASSGPPRYSGANVLTF. CDR3 in DNA: TGTGCCAGCAGCGGACCCCCTAGATACTCTGGGGCCAACGTCCTGACTTTC.

V and J are TRBV6-1 and TRBJ2-1; D possibly corresponds to TRBD2 (5 bases). Trimming cost V 2 bases and J 2 bases, with 10 bases left between them. Germline V gene sequence: CDR1 MNHNS, CDR2 SASEGT. The length of the CDR3 is 15 residues. The DNA for the CDR3 is TGTGCCAGCAGTGAAAGGCGGGTCCCCTACAATGAGCAGTTCTTC. As protein: CASSERRVPYNEQFF.

The CDR3 DNA sequence: TGTGCCTGGAGTATGGGGCAGAACACCGGGGAGCTGTTTTTT. Encoded protein: CAWSMGQNTGELFF. The J gene is TRBJ2-2, the V gene TRBV30; perhaps TRBD1 as D (5 bases). CDR3 length equals 14 residues. V gave up 2 bases and J gave up 1 base, with 8 bases separating them. Germline V CDR1 and CDR2: GTSNPN, SVGIG (reference sequence).

This clone came up a few times. The chain recombines TRBV14 with TRBJ1-4, with 7 positions matching TRBD1. J was trimmed by 4 bases and V by 2 bases; bases with no gene match: 7. Germline assignment: CDR1 SGHDN and CDR2 FVKESK. The CDR3 loop spans 16 amino acids. The CDR3 spells CASSQIRQGGNEKLFF. The CDR3 DNA reads TGTGCCAGCAGCCAAATCAGACAGGGAGGTAATGAAAAACTGTTTTTT.